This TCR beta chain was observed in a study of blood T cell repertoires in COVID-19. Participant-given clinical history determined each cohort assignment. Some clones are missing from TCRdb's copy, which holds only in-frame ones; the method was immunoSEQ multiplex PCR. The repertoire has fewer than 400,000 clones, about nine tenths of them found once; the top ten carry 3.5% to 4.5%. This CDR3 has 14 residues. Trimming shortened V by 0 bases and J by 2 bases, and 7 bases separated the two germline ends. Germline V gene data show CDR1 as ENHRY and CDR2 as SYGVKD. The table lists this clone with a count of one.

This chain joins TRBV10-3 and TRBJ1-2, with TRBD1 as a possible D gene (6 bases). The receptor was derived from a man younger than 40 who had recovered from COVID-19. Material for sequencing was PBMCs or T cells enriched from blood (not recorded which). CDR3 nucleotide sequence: TGTGCCATCAGTGAGTCGACAGGAAACTATGGCTACACCTTC. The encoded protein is CAISESTGNYGYTF.